The rows below give T cell receptor beta chains drawn from one sample of a study of immune cell composition in non-small cell lung cancer. The repertoire was sequenced with immunoSEQ multiplex PCR; TCRdb's copy has only in-frame clones and lacks some. This repertoire shows roughly 2,700 clones, over 60% found once; its top ten account for 12%. Sequenced input: lung tumor tissue. These receptors were taken from a human donor with non-small cell lung cancer. Each CDR3 is given with its conserved first and last residue. Fields, in order: CDR3 length, J gene, V gene, clone size, D gene, CDR3 DNA, CDR3 protein. The D gene is left open where the match is weak. Some rows mark clone size as missing; the rest say once, few, many or name a class of expanded clone.

>13|TRBJ2-1|TRBV7-2|.|.
TGTGCCAGCAGGAGCGTCTCCTACAATGAGCAGTTCTTC
CASRSVSYNEQFF
>13|TRBJ2-7|TRBV7-2|.|.
TGTGCCAGCAGTCTTAGCAGGGTGGCCGAGCAGTACTTC
CASSLSRVAEQYF
>15|TRBJ2-7|TRBV18|.|.
TGTGCCAGCTCACCACCGAGCAGGGGTTCACACGAGCAGTACTTC
CASSPPSRGSHEQYF
>15|TRBJ1-1|TRBV25-1|.|.
TGTGCCAGCAGTGGGCGGGGCAGCTCTACCACTGAAGCTTTCTTT
CASSGRGSSTTEAFF
>14|TRBJ1-4|TRBV5-1|.|TRBD1
TGCGCCAGCAGCGTGACAGGGGTGGATGAAAAACTGTTTTTT
CASSVTGVDEKLFF
>13|TRBJ2-5|TRBV30|.|.
TGTGCCTGGAGTGTAGGGACACAAGAGACCCAGTACTTC
CAWSVGTQETQYF
>17|TRBJ2-1|TRBV7-6|.|TRBD1
TGTGCCAGCAGCTTAGGGGATGGGACAGGGGCCTACAATGAGCAGTTCTTC
CASSLGDGTGAYNEQFF
>14|TRBJ2-7|TRBV28|.|TRBD1
TGTGCCACTGACCTAGACGGACAGGGGTACGAGCAGTACTTC
CATDLDGQGYEQYF
>17|TRBJ2-1|TRBV5-1|.|TRBD2
TGCGCCAGCAGCCCCGTAGGGACTAGCGGTAGTTGGAGTGAGCAGTTCTTC
CASSPVGTSGSWSEQFF
>13|TRBJ1-1|TRBV30|few|.
TGTGCCTGGATGAGGGGGGGGACCCCCGAAGCTTTCTTT
CAWMRGGTPEAFF
>17|TRBJ1-1|TRBV5-8|.|TRBD1
TGTGCCAGCAGCCCCGACAGGGGGAGATCTTCGAACACTGAAGCTTTCTTT
CASSPDRGRSSNTEAFF
>15|TRBJ2-7|TRBV5-6|.|.
TGTGCCAGCAGCTTGGGTCCCTCGGTCCCCTACGAGCAGTACTTC
CASSLGPSVPYEQYF
>14|TRBJ2-3|TRBV7-9|.|.
TGTGCCAGCAGCGTTGTAGGGGGAGCAGATACGCAGTATTTT
CASSVVGGADTQYF
>14|TRBJ1-2|TRBV7-9|.|TRBD1
TGTGCCAGCAGCTTTTCCGACAGGGTTCGAGGCTACACCTTC
CASSFSDRVRGYTF
>16|TRBJ1-5|TRBV6-6|once|.
TGTGCCAGCAGCCCGACGGGGGAGGGGGTCCGTCAGCCCCAGCATTTT
CASSPTGEGVRQPQHF
>12|TRBJ1-5|TRBV7-2|few|.
TGTGCCAGCAGCCCCCTAGGACAGCCCCAGCATTTT
CASSPLGQPQHF
>16|TRBJ1-5|TRBV18|large|.
TGTGCCAGCTCACAAGGGGCTCCATCTAACAATCAGCCCCAGCATTTT
CASSQGAPSNNQPQHF
>17|TRBJ2-2|TRBV5-4|.|TRBD1
TGTGCCAGCAGCTCTGGACAGGGAAACTCTTACACCGGGGAGCTGTTTTTT
CASSSGQGNSYTGELFF
>15|TRBJ1-2|TRBV7-9|few|TRBD1
TGTGCCAGCAGCTTCTTACCGGGACAGGGGAATGGCTACACCTTC
CASSFLPGQGNGYTF
>12|TRBJ2-7|TRBV18|.|.
TGTGCCAGCTCCGACCAGGGCTACGAGCAGTACTTC
CASSDQGYEQYF
>13|TRBJ2-1|TRBV7-9|.|TRBD2
TGTGCCAGCAGAGCGGGGGGGGGTGATGAGCAGTTCTTC
CASRAGGGDEQFF
>17|TRBJ1-5|TRBV18|.|TRBD1
TGTGCCAGCTCCCTCTTTCCGGGGGACAGACGCAATCAGCCCCAGCATTTT
CASSLFPGDRRNQPQHF
>13|TRBJ1-2|TRBV10-2|few|.
TGCGCCAGCAGTGATGGTCGAGGCTATGGCTACACCTTC
CASSDGRGYGYTF
>12|TRBJ1-1|TRBV6-1|.|.
TGTGCCAGCAGTGAGCGACACTTTGAAGCTTTCTTT
CASSERHFEAFF
>11|TRBJ2-1|TRBV18|.|.
TGTGCCAGCTCACCCAGAAATGAGCAGTTCTTC
CASSPRNEQFF
>14|TRBJ1-2|TRBV19|.|.
TGTGCCAGTAGTATAGATGCAGGGAGGAAAAGCTACACCTTC
CASSIDAGRKSYTF
>12|TRBJ2-1|TRBV5-1|.|TRBD2
TGCGCCAGCAGCCCGGGGGGGGATGAGCAGTTCTTC
CASSPGGDEQFF
>13|TRBJ1-3|TRBV5-1|.|.
TGCGCCAGCAAGCGAAACTCTGGAAACACCATATATTTT
CASKRNSGNTIYF
>15|TRBJ2-1|TRBV2|.|.
TGTGCCAGCAGTGTGGGGCAGGGGAGCATCAATGAGCAGTTCTTC
CASSVGQGSINEQFF
>14|TRBJ2-4|TRBV5-4|once|TRBD1
TGTGCCAGCAGCTTACAGGGGGCGGAAAACATTCAGTACTTC
CASSLQGAENIQYF
>15|TRBJ1-3|TRBV6-1|once|.
TGTGCCAGCACTCGACAGGATTTCTCTGGAAACACCATATATTTT
CASTRQDFSGNTIYF
>15|TRBJ1-5|TRBV18|.|.
TGTGCCAGCTCCTTTTCAGAATCTTCCAATCAGCCCCAGCATTTT
CASSFSESSNQPQHF
>15|TRBJ1-1|TRBV5-1|.|TRBD1
TGCGCCAGCAGCTCTCAGACAGGGGGCAGGACTGAAGCTTTCTTT
CASSSQTGGRTEAFF
>16|TRBJ2-2|TRBV9|.|.
TGTGCCAGCAGCGAAAGGGGTCCCCTGAACACCGGGGAGCTGTTTTTT
CASSERGPLNTGELFF
>15|TRBJ2-5|TRBV28|.|TRBD2
TGTGCCAGCAGTCCTAAAACGGGGGGGCCAGAGACCCAGTACTTC
CASSPKTGGPETQYF
>15|TRBJ1-4|TRBV7-9|few|.
TGTGCCAGCAGCTTAGACAGGGACGGCTTTGAAAAACTGTTTTTT
CASSLDRDGFEKLFF
>18|TRBJ2-5|TRBV7-7|.|TRBD2
TGTGCTAGCAGCCCGCGACTAGCGGGGGGATCAAGGCAAGAGACCCAGTACTTC
CASSPRLAGGSRQETQYF
>14|TRBJ1-6|TRBV7-2|.|.
TGTGCCAGCAGCTTAGTCACCTATAATTCACCCCTCCACTTT
CASSLVTYNSPLHF
>14|TRBJ1-5|TRBV12-5|.|.
TGTGCTAGTGGTCCGGGCGACGGGGTCCAGCCCCAGCATTTT
CASGPGDGVQPQHF
>13|TRBJ2-7|TRBV27|.|.
TGTGCCAGCAGTTATCAGTGGTGGTACGAGCAGTACTTC
CASSYQWWYEQYF
>13|TRBJ2-5|TRBV7-2|.|.
TGTGCCAGCAGCACTAGCACCGAAGAGACCCAGTACTTC
CASSTSTEETQYF
>15|TRBJ2-3|TRBV14|.|.
TGTGCCAGCAGCCAACTAGCGATGGGGGCAGATACGCAGTATTTT
CASSQLAMGADTQYF
>14|TRBJ1-2|TRBV30|.|TRBD1
TGTGCCTGGAGTGTACCTGGGACAGGGGAGGGCTACACCTTC
CAWSVPGTGEGYTF
>15|TRBJ1-6|TRBV5-4|few|TRBD1
TGTGCCAGCAGCCCAGGGACAGCGTATAATTCACCCCTCCACTTT
CASSPGTAYNSPLHF
>13|TRBJ1-1|TRBV18|.|.
TGTGCCACCTCGGCAGGGTCGAACACTGAAGCTTTCTTT
CATSAGSNTEAFF
>17|TRBJ1-2|TRBV14|.|TRBD1
TGTGCCAGCAGCCAGGTGGACAGGGGTCCACTCAACTATGGCTACACCTTC
CASSQVDRGPLNYGYTF
>15|TRBJ2-7|TRBV6-1|once|.
TGTGCCAGCTCCAAGCAGACAGGTGGATCCTACGAGCAGTACTTC
CASSKQTGGSYEQYF
>15|TRBJ2-1|TRBV5-4|.|TRBD2
TGTGCCAGCAGCACTGGTCCTACGCGGGGGGATGAGCAGTTCTTC
CASSTGPTRGDEQFF
>16|TRBJ2-7|TRBV30|.|TRBD2
TGTGCCTGGAGTCTTGGCGGGGGAATTAGCTCCTACGAGCAGTACTTC
CAWSLGGGISSYEQYF
>14|TRBJ2-5|TRBV19|.|.
TGTGCCAGTAGTATCGGTTGGCAGGGGGAGACCCAGTACTTC
CASSIGWQGETQYF
>15|TRBJ1-6|TRBV5-1|large|TRBD1
TGCGCCAGCAGCGTGGGACAGGGGATTAATTCACCCCTCCACTTT
CASSVGQGINSPLHF
>15|TRBJ1-3|TRBV9|.|.
TGTGCCAGCAGCGTAGGGAGGGGCTCTGGAAACACCATATATTTT
CASSVGRGSGNTIYF